This T cell receptor (beta chain) came from a study of blood T cell repertoires in COVID-19. This table comes from immunoSEQ multiplex PCR, and its TCRdb copy is limited to in-frame clones, with some not included. This repertoire shows more than 120,000 clones, just under 90% found once; its top ten account for 8% to 9%. The CDR3 totals 14 residues. V gave up 6 bases and J gave up 4 bases; unmatched junction bases: 5. Per germline, CDR1 SGHTA and CDR2 FQGNSA. The clonotype originates from a woman between 50 and 59 years old with active or convalescent COVID-19. Sequenced material: peripheral blood. The chain combines TRBV7-2 with TRBJ2-5, with 10 bases identical to TRBD2. The CDR3 here is CASRTGLARETQYF. The CDR3 DNA sequence: TGTGCCAGCAGAACGGGACTAGCGAGAGAGACCCAGTACTTC.